The 21 T cell receptor beta chains below were found in one sample sequenced in a study of prognosis after radiotherapy for stage I lung cancer. Amplicons of TCR beta CDR3 were generated from genomic DNA by two-round multiplex PCR. Primers specific to each TRBV and TRBJ gene were used in first-round PCR. TCRdb redid the calling of the multiplex PCR reads with MiXCR, one entry per CDR3 protein. The data hold roughly 14,000 distinct CDR3 sequences, with 28% observed a single time. The starting material was PBMCs, obtained before or after stereotactic body radiation therapy (not recorded which). The source of these receptors is a donor over 45 with non-small cell lung cancer.

This clonotype is categorized as medium-sized (0.01 to 0.1%). The chain employs TRBV28 and TRBJ1-3; 10 bases line up with TRBD1. Trimming cost V 3 bases and J 2 bases; bases outside gene matches: 4. The CDR3 is 16 residues long. Germline values: CDR1 MDHEN, CDR2 SYDVKM. As DNA, the CDR3 is TGTGCCAGCAGTTTCGGTGGGACAGGGGCTGGAAACACCATATATTTT. Translating gives CASSFGGTGAGNTIYF.

In regard to this clonotype: A far larger clone is only one base removed, so a read error is likely. This CDR3 is CASSSGQHNQPQYF. The CDR3 DNA reads TGTGCCAGCAGTTCAGGACAGCACAATCAGCCCCAGTATTTT. V is TRBV6-2 or TRBV6-3 and J is TRBJ1-5, with D possibly matching TRBD1 (6 bases). The DNA end favors TRBJ2-3, so the J call may be wrong. Looked up from germline, CDR1 is MNHEY and CDR2 is SVGEGT. CDR3 length equals 14 residues.

This clonotype was seen ten or more times. The chain joins TRBV5-8 to TRBJ1-3; D unclear. The CDR3 is 14 residues long. Germline assignment: CDR1 SGHTS and CDR2 YDEGEE. Deletions cut 1 base from V and 8 bases from J, with 13 bases between. DNA of the CDR3: TGTGCCAGCAGCTTGAAGTCCCCTTTGGACACCATATATTTT. It is translated as CASSLKSPLDTIYF.

In this sample, this clonotype turned up many times. The rearrangement uses TRBV3-1 and TRBJ2-7, with D perhaps TRBD2 (6 bases). The CDR3 has 15 amino acids. V dropped 7 bases and J dropped 1 base, with 17 bases sitting between them. Looked up from germline, CDR1 is LGHDT and CDR2 is YNNKEL (reference sequence). Here the CDR3 reads CASNSTGGRSYEQYF. Here the CDR3 DNA reads TGTGCCAGCAACTCAACTGGGGGGAGATCCTACGAGCAGTACTTC.

Many counts were recorded for this clonotype. The chain links TRBV12-3 or TRBV12-4 to TRBJ1-5; D ambiguous. This CDR3 contains 15 residues. Trimming left V 0 bases short and J 9 bases short, with 15 bases between. CDR3 sequence: CASSLARQASGPQHF. The CDR3 DNA is TGTGCCAGCAGTTTAGCGCGCCAGGCAAGTGGGCCCCAGCATTTT.

Details on this clonotype: This likely reflects a read error, since a far larger clone is one base away. The chain has TRBV19 and TRBJ2-5; 9 positions agree with TRBD1. The J call could be wrong; TRBJ2-1 is a better fit for the DNA end. The germline V gene encodes CDR1 LNHDA and CDR2 SQIVND (reference sequence). This CDR3 contains 13 residues. CDR3 protein: CASINTGGVEQFF. Written as DNA, the CDR3 is TGTGCCAGTATCAACACAGGGGGCGTTGAGCAGTTCTTC.

The table lists this clonotype with many counts. Just one base apart from a much larger clone, this may be a read error. The V gene is TRBV6-1, the J gene TRBJ1-5, with 9 bases lining up with TRBD1. This CDR3 comprises 12 residues. CDR1 is MNHNS, CDR2 SASEGT, per germline. CDR3 residues: CVSRQGDQPQHF. Written as DNA, the CDR3 is TGTGTCAGTCGACAGGGGGATCAGCCCCAGCATTTT.

This clonotype counts as medium-sized (0.01 to 0.1%). The genes are TRBV5-1 and TRBJ2-1; D is possibly TRBD1 or TRBD2 (6 bases each). CDR1 is SGHRS and CDR2 is YFSETQ in the germline V gene. V lost 0 bases to trimming and J lost 11 bases, with 12 bases between them. There are 13 residues in the CDR3. CDR3 in DNA: TGCGCCAGCAGCTTGGGACTAGACAGGCAGCAGTTCTTC. Translation: CASSLGLDRQQFF.

This clonotype was counted many times. The rearrangement joins TRBV20-1 to TRBJ2-1, with 8 bases matching TRBD2. CDR1 and CDR2 from the germline V gene are DFQATT and SNEGSKA (reference sequence). V lost 0 bases to trimming and J lost 6 bases; unmatched junction nucleotides: 7. CDR3 length equals 15 residues. The CDR3, as DNA: TGCAGTGCTAGAGATCTGAGCGGGAGTTTCAATGAGCAGTTCTTC. It specifies CSARDLSGSFNEQFF.

In this sample, this clonotype is medium-sized. This chain uses TRBV28 with TRBJ2-1, with unresolved D. Germline-derived CDR1 and CDR2 are MDHEN and SYDVKM. V gave up 6 bases and J gave up 5 bases, with 8 bases separating them. The CDR3 is made up of 12 amino acids. CDR3 sequence reads: CASSLGHNEQFF. CDR3 coding DNA: TGTGCCAGCAGCCTTGGGCACAATGAGCAGTTCTTC.

This clonotype was detected ten times or more. V usage is TRBV28 and J usage is TRBJ1-5; possibly TRBD1 for D (6 bases). The germline CDR1 and CDR2 sequences are MDHEN and SYDVKM. The ends were cut back, 6 bases at V and 7 bases at J, with 22 bases in the middle. The CDR3 consists of 16 residues. Written as DNA, the CDR3 is TGTGCCAGCAGATGGACAACGACAGGAGTAGGGCAGCCCCAGCATTTT. It yields the protein CASRWTTTGVGQPQHF.

This clonotype was observed many times. This rearrangement joins TRBV9 to TRBJ2-3, with TRBD2 as a possible D gene (6 bases). The germline CDR1 and CDR2 sequences are SGDLS and YYNGEE. This CDR3 spans 16 amino acids. V lost 0 bases to trimming and J lost 2 bases, with 13 bases between them. This CDR3 reads CASSVDGSGNTDTQYF. In DNA, the CDR3 is TGTGCCAGCAGCGTAGACGGGAGCGGAAACACAGATACGCAGTATTTT.

This clonotype was counted ten times or more. The chain recombines TRBV10-3 with TRBJ2-3; 13 bases line up with TRBD2. Germline V gene data show CDR1 as ENHRY and CDR2 as SYGVKD. The J segment lost 4 bases and the V segment lost 8 bases, leaving 3 bases of the junction unmatched. The CDR3 extends over 14 amino acids. CDR3: CAIGLAGVADTQYF. In DNA form, the CDR3 reads TGTGCCATCGGACTAGCGGGAGTAGCAGATACGCAGTATTTT.

This clonotype has at least ten counts. This chain connects TRBV5-6 to TRBJ2-3; no firm D call. V was shortened by 5 bases and J by 2 bases, with 9 bases between the two germline ends. Germline V gene lookup returns CDR1 SGHDT and CDR2 YYEEEE. The CDR3 is made up of 13 amino acids. Written as DNA, the CDR3 is TGTGCCAGCAGTTATCCCCCCACAGATACGCAGTATTTT. Its translation is CASSYPPTDTQYF.

The chain is built from TRBV7-9 and TRBJ2-3; D is uncertain. Between the trimmed V and J ends, which lost 5 bases and 3 bases, there was a span of 9 bases. CDR1 is SEHNR and CDR2 is FQNEAQ in the germline V gene (reference sequence). This CDR3 contains 13 residues. Written as DNA, the CDR3 is TGTGCCAGCAGCCCCGGTTGGACAGATACGCAGTATTTT. Translation: CASSPGWTDTQYF.

This clonotype was observed at least ten times. The chain employs TRBV30 and TRBJ2-3; 12 nucleotides align to TRBD2. Germline CDR1 reads GTSNPN; CDR2 reads SVGIG (reference sequence). V was pared by 7 bases and J by 2 bases, with 10 bases of the junction left unmatched. The length of the CDR3 is 16 residues. CDR3 nucleotide sequence: TGTGCCTCCAGCGGGACTAGCGGGCTAAACACAGATACGCAGTATTTT. This translates into CASSGTSGLNTDTQYF.

This clonotype has ten or more counts. The J gene is TRBJ2-7, the V gene TRBV7-3; 10 nucleotides agree with TRBD1. CDR3 length: 13 amino acids. Germline CDR1 reads SGHTA; CDR2 reads FQGTGA. Unmatched junction bases numbered 2, after V lost 5 bases and J lost 4 bases. DNA for the CDR3: TGTGCCAGCAGCCGGGACAGGGGTTACGAGCAGTACTTC. Amino acids: CASSRDRGYEQYF.

This clonotype was found many times. The rearrangement links TRBV28 to TRBJ2-5; 9 bases line up with TRBD1. The length of the CDR3 is 15 residues. Germline-derived CDR1 and CDR2 are MDHEN and SYDVKM. The ends lost 2 bases at V and 4 bases at J; junction bases unmatched: 5. CDR3 protein: CASSLPGQGRETQYF. The CDR3 nucleotides read TGTGCCAGCAGTTTACCGGGACAGGGTAGAGAGACCCAGTACTTC.

Of note for this clonotype: A read error is the likely source, as a far larger clone sits one nucleotide away. The rearrangement joins TRBV27 to TRBJ2-1, with TRBD2 matching 9 bases. CDR1 and CDR2 (germline): MNHEY, SMNVEV (reference sequence). The CDR3 length is 15 residues. Germline trimming cut 4 bases from V and 6 bases from J; bases unmatched to any gene: 7. The CDR3 is CASSSTGGRGNEQFF. CDR3 coding DNA: TGTGCCAGCAGTTCTACAGGCGGGAGGGGCAATGAGCAGTTCTTC.

By proportion, this clonotype is medium-sized. The chain combines TRBV6-5 with TRBJ1-3, with 7 positions matching TRBD1. The CDR3 sequence is 14 residues long. Trimming removed 6 bases from V and 0 bases from J; junction bases left unmatched: 2. Germline V gives CDR1 MNHEY, CDR2 SVGAGI. In DNA form, the CDR3 reads TGTGCCAGCAGCAGGGGGTCCTCTGGAAACACCATATATTTT. Translating gives CASSRGSSGNTIYF.

This clonotype was found many times. The rearrangement uses TRBV6-1 and TRBJ1-5; TRBD1 is a possible D gene (5 bases). CDR1 MNHNS and CDR2 SASEGT come from the germline V gene. V was trimmed by 3 bases and J by 6 bases, leaving 12 bases between them. The CDR3 is made up of 14 amino acids. CDR3 loop: CASSDSFGGQPQHF. CDR3 coding DNA: TGTGCCAGCAGTGATAGTTTTGGGGGTCAGCCCCAGCATTTT.